This T cell receptor (beta chain) appears in the sequencing data of a study of cytomegalovirus exposure and HLA in healthy donors. Study-level points and caveats: Reports showed the classifier diagnosing cytomegalovirus status with high specificity and sensitivity. A missense variant in DCLRE1C was later tied to TCR beta V- and J-gene trimming.

CDR1 SGDLS and CDR2 YYNGEE come from the germline V gene. The CDR3 is 15 residues long. Trimming removed 0 bases at V and 0 bases at J, with 7 bases between. Regarding donors, all were healthy bone marrow donors. Of note for this clone: Antigen unknown.

PCR used 60 Vbeta primers and 13 Jbeta primers. Using immunoSEQ multiplex PCR, the repertoire was profiled, and TCRdb retains in-frame clones only, with some absent. The data hold 50,000 or so clones, with 55% to 85% observed a single time. This TCR came from a woman between 50 and 59 years old in good health and CMV-seronegative. The sample consisted of PBMCs. The chain employs TRBV9 and TRBJ2-1; TRBD2 is a possible D gene (5 bases). The DNA of the CDR3 is TGTGCCAGCAGCGTAGACGGGAACTCCTACAATGAGCAGTTCTTC. Protein product: CASSVDGNSYNEQFF.